One and the same sample provided the 32 T cell receptor beta chains below, sequenced in a study of shared clonotypes between healthy human individuals. Terminally differentiated effector memory CD45RA+ cells were left out of the naive CD8 fraction, which was CD45RO-negative and positively selected for CCR7. The method was immunoSEQ multiplex PCR; TCRdb's version includes in-frame clones alone and lacks a portion of them. The sample includes about 2 million clones, just under 95% of them seen just once. Sequenced material: naive CD8+ T cells sorted from blood. These receptors were obtained from a man between 18 and 29 years old in good health.

Concerning this clone itself: A junction end diverges from the germline sequence, so it may reflect a read error. J is TRBJ2-7 and V is TRBV29-1; D is undetermined. The CDR3 contains 11 residues. Germline V gene lookup returns CDR1 SQVTM and CDR2 ANQGSEA. CDR3 region: CSVEGPYEQYF. Written as DNA, the CDR3 is TGCAGCGTCGAAGGACCGTACGAGCAGTACTTC.

V and J are TRBV29-1 and TRBJ2-2; D unresolved. The V end was cut by 4 bases, the J end by 0 bases, with 6 bases between. The CDR3 runs to 13 residues. Germline lookup yields CDR1 SQVTM and CDR2 ANQGSEA. The CDR3, as DNA: TGCAGCGTTGCCTACGCGAACACCGGGGAGCTGTTTTTT. This codes for CSVAYANTGELFF.

Points on this clone: The sample holds other DNA sequences that translate to the same CDR3. J is TRBJ2-2 and V is TRBV11-2; D is unclear. Germline assignment: CDR1 SGHAT and CDR2 FQNNGV. V lost 1 base and J lost 6, with 6 bases in between. This CDR3 is 13 amino acids long. CDR3 coding DNA: TGTGCCAGCAGCTTAGGTGGAGCCGGGGAGCTGTTTTTT. It yields the protein CASSLGGAGELFF.

The chain links TRBV27 to TRBJ2-3, with 12 bases matching TRBD2. The CDR3 is made up of 16 amino acids. Germline V gene sequence: CDR1 MNHEY, CDR2 SMNVEV (reference sequence). Losses at the gene ends were 5 bases for V and 6 bases for J; bases not matched to a gene: 9. For the CDR3, the DNA is TGTGCCAGCAGTATGACTAGCGGGGGTATTGTGGATACGCAGTATTTT. Translation: CASSMTSGGIVDTQYF.

Regarding this clone: Other DNA sequences from this sample encode an identical CDR3 as well. This chain joins TRBV7-9 and TRBJ2-1; D is unclear. Trimming left V 6 bases short and J 3 bases short, with 3 bases between. CDR1 is SEHNR, CDR2 FQNEAQ, per germline (reference sequence). The CDR3 length is 11 residues. This CDR3 reads CASRDYNEQFF. CDR3 DNA sequence: TGTGCCAGCAGGGACTACAATGAGCAGTTCTTC.

This chain connects TRBV9 to TRBJ2-3, with D possibly being TRBD1 (6 bases). Trimming pared 3 bases from V and 6 bases from J, leaving 14 bases between. Germline CDR1 and CDR2: SGDLS and YYNGEE. This CDR3 is 14 amino acids long. CDR3 sequence (DNA): TGTGCCAGCAGCGCAGTACGGGACATCGATACGCAGTATTTT. Its protein product is CASSAVRDIDTQYF.

The chain employs TRBV6-5 and TRBJ1-1; possible D gene TRBD1, 5 bases. The germline V gene has CDR1 MNHEY and CDR2 SVGAGI. The CDR3 covers 11 residues. V was cut by 11 bases and J by 2 bases, with 9 bases left in between. CDR3 DNA sequence: TGTGCCGCGACAGATAACACTGAAGCTTTCTTT. Translated, it gives CAATDNTEAFF.

V usage is TRBV27 and J usage is TRBJ1-5; 9 nucleotides align to TRBD1. CDR1 is MNHEY, CDR2 SMNVEV, per germline (reference sequence). CDR3 length: 14 residues. V was pared by 7 bases and J by 6 bases, with 7 bases of the junction left unmatched. CDR3 residues: CASKPGQGGQPQHF. The CDR3 nucleotides read TGTGCCAGCAAACCGGGACAGGGAGGTCAGCCCCAGCATTTT.

The chain links TRBV27 to TRBJ1-6; TRBD1 agrees at 7 bases. V shed 4 bases and J 10 bases; nucleotides not matched to a gene: 7. CDR1 and CDR2 from the germline V gene are MNHEY and SMNVEV (reference sequence). This CDR3 has 14 residues. The CDR3 sequence is CASSWGQSLSPLHF. The CDR3 DNA follows: TGTGCCAGCAGTTGGGGACAGTCATTATCACCCCTCCACTTT.

This chain connects TRBV29-1 to TRBJ2-3; D possibly corresponds to TRBD2 (5 bases). The CDR3 is 16 amino acids. The germline CDR1 and CDR2 sequences are SQVTM and ANQGSEA. Trimming took off 8 bases at V and 5 bases at J, with 26 bases between the two ends. Here the CDR3 reads CSTTPREALWVDTQYF. As DNA, the CDR3 is TGCAGCACAACCCCCCGGGAAGCGCTGTGGGTAGATACGCAGTATTTT.

The chain recombines TRBV27 with TRBJ1-2; TRBD1 matches at 8 bases. Germline-derived CDR1 and CDR2 are MNHEY and SMNVEV (reference sequence). After removal of 5 bases from V and 6 bases from J, the junction contained 11 bases not matched to a gene. CDR3 size: 15 residues. Written as DNA, the CDR3 is TGTGCCAGCAGTCCCTATCGAGGGACAGGTAATGGCTACACCTTC. Amino acid sequence: CASSPYRGTGNGYTF.

The V call is TRBV2, the J call TRBJ1-4; TRBD1 might be the D (6 bases). Germline V lookup: CDR1 SNHLY, CDR2 FYNNEI. The CDR3 contains 13 residues. V lost 0 bases and J lost 10, with 9 bases in between. CDR3 coding DNA: TGTGCCAGCAGTGAAGCTGAGGGGGGAAAACTGTTTTTT. Its translation: CASSEAEGGKLFF.

The rearrangement joins TRBV11-2 to TRBJ2-7, with 8 positions matching TRBD1. The CDR3 spans 16 residues. CDR1 is SGHAT, CDR2 FQNNGV, per germline. Trimming removed 1 base from V and 6 bases from J; junction bases left unmatched: 11. CDR3 loop: CASSLGAGTGQSEQYF. Here the CDR3 DNA reads TGTGCCAGCAGCTTAGGAGCCGGGACAGGCCAGTCCGAGCAGTACTTC.

The CDR3 region is CASSLDGLTGSSGNTIYF. CDR3 in DNA: TGCGCCAGCAGCTTGGACGGGTTGACAGGGAGCTCCGGAAACACCATATATTTT. The J gene is TRBJ1-3, the V gene TRBV5-1, with 7 bases that match TRBD1. The CDR3 is 18 amino acids. The ends lost 0 bases at V and 4 bases at J; junction bases unmatched: 13. Germline V CDR1 and CDR2: SGHRS, YFSETQ.

The rearrangement uses TRBV27 and TRBJ1-1; 9 bases are shared with TRBD1. Trimming cost V 6 bases and J 6 bases; bases outside gene matches: 11. CDR1 is MNHEY and CDR2 is SMNVEV in the germline V gene (reference sequence). This CDR3 comprises 15 residues. The CDR3: CASRPSGTGLAEAFF. CDR3 coding DNA: TGTGCCAGCAGACCCTCCGGGACAGGGTTAGCTGAAGCTTTCTTT.

The chain carries TRBV4-1 and TRBJ2-7, with 10 bases identical to TRBD1. The CDR3 loop spans 17 amino acids. Germline values: CDR1 MGHRA, CDR2 YSYEKL. The V segment lost 1 base and the J segment 3 bases; nucleotides outside the gene matches: 9. In DNA form, the CDR3 reads TGCGCCAGCAGCCAAGGGGGAGTGACAGGGGGCGACTACGAGCAGTACTTC. Its translation is CASSQGGVTGGDYEQYF.

The V and J genes are TRBV6-6 and TRBJ1-1; D ambiguous. Germline CDR1 and CDR2: MNHNY and SVGAGI (reference sequence). The CDR3 sequence is 12 residues long. V was shortened by 2 bases and J by 6 bases, with 7 bases between the two germline ends. CDR3 DNA: TGTGCCAGCAGTTACGAGAGGTCTGAAGCTTTCTTT. This gives the protein CASSYERSEAFF.

The chain recombines TRBV28 with TRBJ2-1; perhaps D is TRBD1 or TRBD2 (5 bases each). Germline V gives CDR1 MDHEN, CDR2 SYDVKM. V lost 7 bases, J lost 7 bases, and 23 bases lay in between. The CDR3 length is 16 residues. The CDR3 region is CASKRGVGRSPNEQFF. The CDR3 bases are TGTGCCAGCAAGAGGGGCGTTGGCCGATCCCCGAATGAGCAGTTCTTC.

As regards this clone: This CDR3 is also generated by other DNA sequences in the sample. The chain combines TRBV6-1 with TRBJ2-7; D is perhaps TRBD1 or TRBD2 (6 bases each). Germline-derived CDR1 and CDR2 are MNHNS and SASEGT. Trimming stripped 4 bases from V and 4 bases from J, with 11 bases between. The CDR3 is 13 residues long. The CDR3 sequence is CASSARGAYEQYF. The CDR3 DNA follows: TGTGCCAGCAGTGCTAGGGGGGCGTACGAGCAGTACTTC.

V gene TRBV6-6 combines with J gene TRBJ1-5; 7 bases line up with TRBD1. Germline assignment: CDR1 MNHNY and CDR2 SVGAGI (reference sequence). J gave up 0 bases and V 5 bases, and 4 bases lay outside the gene matches. This CDR3 spans 15 amino acids. The CDR3 protein is CASSQGTVSNQPQHF. The CDR3 bases are TGTGCCAGCAGTCAGGGGACAGTTAGCAATCAGCCCCAGCATTTT.

A note on this clone: Other nucleotide sequences from this sample produce the same CDR3. V gene TRBV7-9 combines with J gene TRBJ2-7; 9 positions agree with TRBD1. The V gene end was trimmed by 1 base and the J gene end by 0 bases; junction bases not matched to a gene: 1. The CDR3 is 15 amino acids. CDR1 and CDR2 (germline): SEHNR, FQNEAQ (reference sequence). The CDR3 DNA follows: TGTGCCAGCAGCTTAGGACAGGGGGTCTCCTACGAGCAGTACTTC. Amino acids: CASSLGQGVSYEQYF.

The chain joins TRBV6-5 to TRBJ2-3, with TRBD2 matching over 9 bases. The CDR3 is 16 amino acids. CDR1 is MNHEY, CDR2 SVGAGI, per germline. The V and J ends lost 1 base and 2 bases, in that order; junction bases with no gene match: 4. CDR3 protein: CASSYFGGRDTDTQYF. DNA for the CDR3: TGTGCCAGCAGTTACTTTGGCGGGAGGGACACAGATACGCAGTATTTT.

The chain employs TRBV19 and TRBJ2-3; 9 bases map to TRBD1. The CDR3 loop spans 15 amino acids. The germline gives CDR1 LNHDA, CDR2 SQIVND (reference sequence). J was trimmed by 4 bases and V by 4 bases; bases with no gene match: 6. CDR3 sequence: CASSTGQGMSDTQYF. CDR3 nucleotides: TGTGCCAGTAGTACCGGACAGGGGATGTCAGATACGCAGTATTTT. The full variable domain, in which reference TRBV19 and TRBJ2-3 provide the parts outside the CDR3, is DGGITQSPKYLFRKEGQNVTLSCEQNLNHDAMYWYRQDPGQGLRLIYYSQIVNDFQKGDIAEGYSVSREKKESFPLTVTSAQKNPTAFYLCASSTGQGMSDTQYFGPGTRLTVL.

This clone is a singleton in its sample. The chain combines TRBV9 with TRBJ1-1, with D possibly being TRBD1 (5 bases). The V end lost 2 bases, the J end lost 1 base, and 12 bases lay between the germline ends. Germline V CDR1 and CDR2: SGDLS, YYNGEE. There are 15 residues in the CDR3. CDR3 protein: CASSVGGPANTEAFF. CDR3 DNA sequence: TGTGCCAGCAGCGTGGGGGGACCGGCGAACACTGAAGCTTTCTTT. The full variable domain, in which reference TRBV9 and TRBJ1-1 provide the parts outside the CDR3, is DSGVTQTPKHLITATGQRVTLRCSPRSGDLSVYWYQQSLDQGLQFLIQYYNGEERAKGNILERFSAQQFPDLHSELNLSSLELGDSALYFCASSVGGPANTEAFFGQGTRLTVV.

With respect to this clone: Within the sample, other DNA sequences also encode this same CDR3. The V and J genes are TRBV6-1 and TRBJ2-7, with D possibly TRBD2 on 6 matching bases. This CDR3 contains 14 residues. Germline V gene sequence: CDR1 MNHNS, CDR2 SASEGT. With 1 base removed from V and 1 base from J, the gap between germline ends came to 8 bases. CDR3 in amino acids: CASSEVAGSYEQYF. The CDR3 region has the DNA TGTGCCAGCAGTGAAGTCGCGGGGTCCTACGAGCAGTACTTC.

V gene TRBV7-9 combines with J gene TRBJ2-1; D possibly uses TRBD1 or TRBD2 (7 bases each). Germline lookup yields CDR1 SEHNR and CDR2 FQNEAQ (reference sequence). Between the trimmed V and J ends, which lost 5 bases and 10 bases, there was a span of 21 bases. The CDR3 length is 15 residues. The CDR3 reads CASSLEVAGGEEQFF. The CDR3 region has the DNA TGTGCCAGCAGCCTAGAAGTGGCAGGGGGGGAAGAGCAGTTCTTC.

Comments on this clone: The junction and the germline gene differ at one end; a read error may be behind it. This chain links TRBV15 with TRBJ2-5; perhaps D is TRBD1 or TRBD2 (5 bases each). The CDR3 length is 16 residues. Germline V gene data show CDR1 as LNHNV and CDR2 as YYDKDF (reference sequence). CDR3 sequence: CATSRERVGVAETQYF. The CDR3 nucleotides read TGTGCCACCAGCCGAGAGAGGGTAGGGGTTGCGGAGACCCAGTACTTC.

The V and J genes are TRBV7-9 and TRBJ2-7; D remains unclear. The CDR3 covers 13 residues. V gave up 5 bases and J gave up 2 bases, with 10 bases separating them. Per germline, CDR1 SEHNR and CDR2 FQNEAQ (reference sequence). CDR3 coding DNA: TGTGCCAGCAGCCCTCGAGCCGCCTACGAGCAGTACTTC. It translates to CASSPRAAYEQYF.

This sequence joins TRBV7-2 and TRBJ2-7; 8 bases match TRBD2. V was clipped by 1 base and J by 2 bases; unmatched bases: 1. The germline CDR1 and CDR2 sequences are SGHTA and FQGNSA. The CDR3 consists of 14 residues. This CDR3 reads CASSLGGLAYEQYF. The CDR3 coding sequence is TGTGCCAGCAGCTTAGGGGGACTAGCCTACGAGCAGTACTTC.

This rearrangement joins TRBV9 to TRBJ2-7; TRBD1 aligns across 7 bases. The germline V gene encodes CDR1 SGDLS and CDR2 YYNGEE. This CDR3 spans 14 amino acids. With 3 bases clipped from V and 2 bases from J, the junction kept 5 bases outside the gene matches. This chain's CDR3 is CASSETGDPYEQYF. CDR3 sequence (DNA): TGTGCCAGCAGCGAAACAGGGGACCCCTACGAGCAGTACTTC.

V is TRBV4-3 and J is TRBJ2-3; the match to TRBD2 covers 7 bases. Unmatched junction bases numbered 1, after V lost 1 base and J lost 6 bases. Germline-derived CDR1 and CDR2 are LGHNA and YSLEER. The CDR3 has 13 residues. In DNA, the CDR3 is TGCGCCAGCAGCCAAGTCGGGGGGGATACGCAGTATTTT. Encoded protein: CASSQVGGDTQYF.

The V gene is TRBV5-6, the J gene TRBJ2-7, with 9 bases lining up with TRBD1. This CDR3 is 15 amino acids long. V was pared by 4 bases and J by 3 bases, with 8 bases of the junction left unmatched. Germline V gene sequence: CDR1 SGHDT, CDR2 YYEEEE. The CDR3 spells CASSPWGQGFYEQYF. The CDR3 DNA reads TGTGCCAGCAGCCCCTGGGGACAGGGCTTCTACGAGCAGTACTTC.